This T cell receptor (beta chain) derives from a study of molecular identifiers for immune sequencing clone quantification. With regard to this clonotype: Compared with germline, one end of the junction differs, possibly owing to a read error.

MiXCR, applied by TCRdb to the PCR reads, yields one record per CDR3 protein. Of about 320,000 distinct CDR3 sequences in the sample, 24% were seen once. The CDR3 spans 15 residues. Per germline, CDR1 MGHRA and CDR2 YSYEKL. Material: naive CD8+ T cells from blood, with Jurkat cell RNA spiked in. As for subset: FACS-sorted CD8+CD4-CCR7+CD45RA+ naive T cells. The chain has TRBV4-1 and TRBJ1-1; 9 positions match TRBD1. The clonotype originates from a human donor in good health. Some libraries in this study had Jurkat cell RNA spiked in. In nucleotides, the CDR3 is TGCGCCAGCAGCAAAGACACAGGGGGCGTCCCTGAAGCTTTCTTT. It translates to CASSKDTGGVPEAFF.